The T cell receptor beta chain under discussion was sequenced for a study of CD8 T cells in ankylosing spondylitis. About this clonotype: Its antigen is still unknown.

Notes on the study in general: Relatively scarce in peripheral blood, disease-linked clones were CD8+.

TCRdb reprocessed the 5' RACE reads via MiXCR and lists one record per CDR3 protein. The table has 150,000 to 200,000 distinct CDR3 sequences, 10% to 15% seen once. This CDR3 is 16 amino acids long. With 6 bases removed from V and 6 bases from J, the gap between germline ends came to 21 bases. Germline V gene lookup returns CDR1 SEHNR and CDR2 FQNEAQ (reference sequence). Sequenced: blood, either unsorted or a sorted T cell fraction (not recorded which). This TCR was recovered from a female donor with ankylosing spondylitis or in good health (not recorded which). The chain recombines TRBV7-9 with TRBJ2-1, with D tentatively TRBD2 (5 bases). DNA for the CDR3: TGTGCCAGCAGTTCACCGGGGTTATTGCCGACCAATGAGCAGTTCTTC. The encoded protein is CASSSPGLLPTNEQFF.